Listed below are T cell receptor beta chains from one sample, sequenced in a study of cytomegalovirus exposure and HLA in healthy donors. Sequenced by immunoSEQ multiplex PCR; TCRdb stores in-frame clones only, minus some. The data hold approximately 100,000 clones, with roughly 70% observed a single time. Sample: PBMCs. These receptors were taken from a man between 35 and 55 years old in good health and CMV-seropositive. CDR3s include the opening cysteine and the closing phenylalanine or tryptophan. The D gene is left open where the match is weak. A clone size is listed for some rows: how often the clone was seen (once, few, many), or a class if it is expanded.

j_gene: TRBJ1-5; v_gene: TRBV19; abundance: NA; d_gene: NA; CDR3nt: TGTGCCAGTCGGGTCAATCAGCCCCAGCATTTT; CDR3aa: CASRVNQPQHF
j_gene: TRBJ1-2; v_gene: TRBV29-1; abundance: few; d_gene: NA; CDR3nt: TGCAGCGTTGATATGCCAGGGACTAACTATGGCTACACCTTC; CDR3aa: CSVDMPGTNYGYTF
j_gene: TRBJ2-7; v_gene: TRBV6-1; abundance: NA; d_gene: TRBD2; CDR3nt: TGTGCCAGCACCCAGTGGACTAGCGGGCACTACGAGCAGTACTTC; CDR3aa: CASTQWTSGHYEQYF
j_gene: TRBJ2-7; v_gene: TRBV10-3; abundance: NA; d_gene: NA; CDR3nt: TGTGCCATCAGTGAGTCGGGAAGGGATAGCGACGAGCAGTACTTC; CDR3aa: CAISESGRDSDEQYF
j_gene: TRBJ1-1; v_gene: TRBV5-4; abundance: few; d_gene: NA; CDR3nt: TGTGCCAGCAGCTTATCAGGGCTCCACACTGAAGCTTTCTTT; CDR3aa: CASSLSGLHTEAFF
j_gene: TRBJ2-1; v_gene: TRBV4-3; abundance: NA; d_gene: TRBD1; CDR3nt: TGCGCCAGCAGCCCCGGACAGGGGTCCTACAATGAGCAGTTCTTC; CDR3aa: CASSPGQGSYNEQFF
j_gene: TRBJ2-7; v_gene: TRBV5-6; abundance: NA; d_gene: NA; CDR3nt: TGTGCCAGCAGCTTGGGGACACTGTGGGAGCAGTACTTC; CDR3aa: CASSLGTLWEQYF
j_gene: TRBJ1-1; v_gene: TRBV28; abundance: NA; d_gene: NA; CDR3nt: TGTGCCAGCAGTCGGAACACTGAAGCTTTCTTT; CDR3aa: CASSRNTEAFF
j_gene: TRBJ2-7; v_gene: TRBV2; abundance: NA; d_gene: NA; CDR3nt: TGTGCCAGCAGTTACCAGGGGATCTACGAGCAGTACTTC; CDR3aa: CASSYQGIYEQYF
j_gene: TRBJ2-2; v_gene: TRBV19; abundance: NA; d_gene: TRBD1; CDR3nt: TGTGCCAGTAGTATGGGAGACAGGGGCCCCGGGGAGCTGTTTTTT; CDR3aa: CASSMGDRGPGELFF
j_gene: TRBJ2-7; v_gene: TRBV28; abundance: NA; d_gene: TRBD2; CDR3nt: TGTGCCAGCAGTCCTGCCGGACTAGCGGGAGAGTACGAGCAGTACTTC; CDR3aa: CASSPAGLAGEYEQYF
j_gene: TRBJ2-7; v_gene: TRBV4-1; abundance: NA; d_gene: TRBD2; CDR3nt: TGCGCCAGCAGCCAGAGATTTACCGGGACTAGCGGAAACTACGAGCAGTACTTC; CDR3aa: CASSQRFTGTSGNYEQYF
j_gene: TRBJ1-2; v_gene: TRBV28; abundance: NA; d_gene: TRBD1; CDR3nt: TGTGCCGCCAGACAGGGAGCAAATGGCTACACCTTC; CDR3aa: CAARQGANGYTF
j_gene: TRBJ2-5; v_gene: TRBV15; abundance: NA; d_gene: NA; CDR3nt: TGTGCCACCCGCCTCGGGGGACCCCTACAGGGGGAGACCCAGTACTTC; CDR3aa: CATRLGGPLQGETQYF
j_gene: TRBJ1-5; v_gene: TRBV7-8; abundance: few; d_gene: NA; CDR3nt: TGTGCCAGCAGCTTAAGCCGGTCTAATAGCAATCAGCCCCAGCATTTT; CDR3aa: CASSLSRSNSNQPQHF
j_gene: TRBJ2-7; v_gene: TRBV7-2; abundance: few; d_gene: NA; CDR3nt: TGTGCCAGCAGCTTAGACGCAGGGGTCCTACGGGAGCAGTACTTC; CDR3aa: CASSLDAGVLREQYF
j_gene: TRBJ2-7; v_gene: TRBV7-2; abundance: NA; d_gene: NA; CDR3nt: TGTGCCAGCAGCTTAGCGGGAGCTGGGTTTTACGAGCAGTACTTC; CDR3aa: CASSLAGAGFYEQYF
j_gene: TRBJ2-5; v_gene: TRBV19; abundance: NA; d_gene: TRBD2; CDR3nt: TGTGCCAGTACCCGGACTAGCGGCGCCCAAGAGACCCAGTACTTC; CDR3aa: CASTRTSGAQETQYF
j_gene: TRBJ1-4; v_gene: TRBV7-9; abundance: NA; d_gene: TRBD1; CDR3nt: TGTGCCAGCAGCGAGGACCCTCGGACAGGGGGTAGCGAAAAACTGTTTTTT; CDR3aa: CASSEDPRTGGSEKLFF
j_gene: TRBJ1-1; v_gene: TRBV19; abundance: NA; d_gene: NA; CDR3nt: TGTGCCAGTAGTATCTCCGACAGTGAGATCCCCGAAGCTTTCTTT; CDR3aa: CASSISDSEIPEAFF
j_gene: TRBJ2-7; v_gene: TRBV28; abundance: once; d_gene: TRBD1; CDR3nt: TGTGCCAGCAGTTCGATAGGGGGCCGTCGGGAGCAGTACTTC; CDR3aa: CASSSIGGRREQYF
j_gene: TRBJ1-1; v_gene: TRBV28; abundance: NA; d_gene: TRBD1; CDR3nt: TGTGCCAGCGGGGGGACAGCGAACACTGAAGCTTTCTTT; CDR3aa: CASGGTANTEAFF
j_gene: TRBJ2-3; v_gene: TRBV2; abundance: NA; d_gene: TRBD2; CDR3nt: TGTGCCAGCATGGAGGGACTAGCGGTAGATACGCAGTATTTT; CDR3aa: CASMEGLAVDTQYF
j_gene: TRBJ1-1; v_gene: TRBV6-6; abundance: NA; d_gene: TRBD1; CDR3nt: TGTGCCAGCACCCGGACAGGGGATAGTGAAGCTTTCTTT; CDR3aa: CASTRTGDSEAFF
j_gene: TRBJ2-7; v_gene: TRBV6-1; abundance: few; d_gene: NA; CDR3nt: TGTGCCAGCAGTGTATTGAAGGACAGCTCCTACGAGCAGTACTTC; CDR3aa: CASSVLKDSSYEQYF
j_gene: TRBJ1-2; v_gene: TRBV6-1; abundance: NA; d_gene: NA; CDR3nt: TGTGCCAGCAGTGATACAGGGAGCGGCTACACCTTC; CDR3aa: CASSDTGSGYTF
j_gene: TRBJ1-2; v_gene: TRBV7-9; abundance: NA; d_gene: NA; CDR3nt: TGTGCCAGCAGCTCTGGAGCTGTCGGTGGCTACACCTTC; CDR3aa: CASSSGAVGGYTF
j_gene: TRBJ2-7; v_gene: TRBV14; abundance: NA; d_gene: TRBD2; CDR3nt: TGTGCCAGCAGGCTAGCGGGCTCCTACGAGCAGTACTTC; CDR3aa: CASRLAGSYEQYF
j_gene: TRBJ1-1; v_gene: TRBV19; abundance: few; d_gene: NA; CDR3nt: TGTGCCAGTAGTATGGCGGGGAATGAAGCTTTCTTT; CDR3aa: CASSMAGNEAFF
j_gene: TRBJ1-2; v_gene: TRBV19; abundance: NA; d_gene: TRBD1; CDR3nt: TGTGCCAGTAGTATCTCTTCAGGGGGAGGCTATGGCTACACCTTC; CDR3aa: CASSISSGGGYGYTF
j_gene: TRBJ1-1; v_gene: TRBV6-6; abundance: NA; d_gene: NA; CDR3nt: TGTGCCAGCAGTTACGGCGGGTGGACTGAAGCTTTCTTT; CDR3aa: CASSYGGWTEAFF
j_gene: TRBJ1-2; v_gene: TRBV6-1; abundance: NA; d_gene: TRBD1; CDR3nt: TGTGCCAGCAGTGAATTGGGACAGGGGGCCTGGGCCTATGGCTACACCTTC; CDR3aa: CASSELGQGAWAYGYTF
j_gene: TRBJ2-2; v_gene: TRBV6-1; abundance: once; d_gene: NA; CDR3nt: TGTGCCAGCTCCAGGGAGAACACCGGGGAGCTGTTTTTT; CDR3aa: CASSRENTGELFF
j_gene: TRBJ2-7; v_gene: TRBV10-1; abundance: NA; d_gene: NA; CDR3nt: TGCTCCAGCAGTGAGTCTGCAGGTGCCTACGAGCAGTACTTC; CDR3aa: CSSSESAGAYEQYF
j_gene: TRBJ2-1; v_gene: TRBV7-7; abundance: NA; d_gene: NA; CDR3nt: TGTGCTAGCAGCTTGGACTTTTACAATGAGCAGTTCTTC; CDR3aa: CASSLDFYNEQFF
j_gene: TRBJ2-1; v_gene: TRBV10-3; abundance: NA; d_gene: NA; CDR3nt: TGTGCCATCGAGGGGGAGGGCGGCAATGAGCAGTTCTTC; CDR3aa: CAIEGEGGNEQFF
j_gene: TRBJ1-4; v_gene: TRBV30; abundance: NA; d_gene: TRBD1; CDR3nt: TGTGCCTGGATCGACAGGGGTTTGGGGAAGGTGTTTTTT; CDR3aa: CAWIDRGLGKVFF
j_gene: TRBJ2-1; v_gene: TRBV18; abundance: NA; d_gene: NA; CDR3nt: TGTGCCAGCTCACCAGCAAAGGGGTATAATGAGCAGTTCTTC; CDR3aa: CASSPAKGYNEQFF
j_gene: TRBJ2-1; v_gene: TRBV11-3; abundance: few; d_gene: NA; CDR3nt: TGTGCCAGCAGCTTAGGTTCGCGGATTACATTCAATGAGCAGTTCTTC; CDR3aa: CASSLGSRITFNEQFF
j_gene: TRBJ2-7; v_gene: TRBV4-3; abundance: once; d_gene: NA; CDR3nt: TGCGCCAGCAGCCAAAGAGCCACCGGGGATAACTACGAGCAGTACTTC; CDR3aa: CASSQRATGDNYEQYF
j_gene: TRBJ1-2; v_gene: TRBV7-2; abundance: NA; d_gene: NA; CDR3nt: TGTGCCAGCAGCTTACAGGTTGGTGATGGCTACACCTTC; CDR3aa: CASSLQVGDGYTF
j_gene: TRBJ2-7; v_gene: TRBV6-5; abundance: NA; d_gene: TRBD2; CDR3nt: TGTGCCAGCAGTTTAATTAGCGGGGCCCAGTACTTC; CDR3aa: CASSLISGAQYF
j_gene: TRBJ2-5; v_gene: TRBV4-1; abundance: NA; d_gene: TRBD2; CDR3nt: TGCGCCAGCAGCCAAATTCTAGCGGGGGGGGAAGAGACCCAGTACTTC; CDR3aa: CASSQILAGGEETQYF
j_gene: TRBJ2-6; v_gene: TRBV5-6; abundance: NA; d_gene: NA; CDR3nt: TGTGCCAGCAGCCAGGTTACAGGGAATGGGGCCAACGTCCTGACTTTC; CDR3aa: CASSQVTGNGANVLTF
j_gene: TRBJ2-1; v_gene: TRBV28; abundance: NA; d_gene: NA; CDR3nt: TGTGCCAGCAGTTATGGGGCCAATTCCTACAATGAGCAGTTCTTC; CDR3aa: CASSYGANSYNEQFF
j_gene: TRBJ2-7; v_gene: TRBV6-5; abundance: once; d_gene: TRBD1; CDR3nt: TGTGCCAGCAGCAGGGACAGGGGGCACGAGCAGTACTTC; CDR3aa: CASSRDRGHEQYF
j_gene: TRBJ1-2; v_gene: TRBV7-8; abundance: few; d_gene: NA; CDR3nt: TGTGCCAGCAGCTTTGTCCCTCTCGGGGGCTACACCTTC; CDR3aa: CASSFVPLGGYTF
j_gene: TRBJ2-5; v_gene: TRBV7-6; abundance: NA; d_gene: TRBD2; CDR3nt: TGTGCCAGCAGCTTAGGGGGGGGGAGGGTGGAGACCCAGTACTTC; CDR3aa: CASSLGGGRVETQYF
j_gene: TRBJ1-1; v_gene: TRBV4-1; abundance: NA; d_gene: TRBD1; CDR3nt: TGCGCCAGCAGCCAAGAGGGGGGACAGGGGGTACCTGAAGCTTTCTTT; CDR3aa: CASSQEGGQGVPEAFF
j_gene: TRBJ2-6; v_gene: TRBV5-8; abundance: few; d_gene: TRBD1; CDR3nt: TGTGCCAGCAGCCCCCGGGACAGGGTATCTGGGGCCAACGTCCTGACTTTC; CDR3aa: CASSPRDRVSGANVLTF
j_gene: TRBJ1-2; v_gene: TRBV7-9; abundance: NA; d_gene: TRBD1; CDR3nt: TGTGCCAGCAGCTTCTTACAGGGGGGCTACACCTTC; CDR3aa: CASSFLQGGYTF
j_gene: TRBJ1-2; v_gene: TRBV11-2; abundance: NA; d_gene: NA; CDR3nt: TGTGCCAGCAGCTTAGTGACAGGCTATGGCTACACCTTC; CDR3aa: CASSLVTGYGYTF
j_gene: TRBJ2-6; v_gene: TRBV19; abundance: NA; d_gene: NA; CDR3nt: TGTGCCAGTAGGAGTGGAAGGCCGGGGTCTGGGGCCAACGTCCTGACTTTC; CDR3aa: CASRSGRPGSGANVLTF
j_gene: TRBJ2-5; v_gene: TRBV27; abundance: NA; d_gene: NA; CDR3nt: TGTGCCAGCAGCCGCCGGGACACCCAAGAGACCCAGTACTTC; CDR3aa: CASSRRDTQETQYF
j_gene: TRBJ2-7; v_gene: TRBV5-8; abundance: few; d_gene: NA; CDR3nt: TGTGCCAGCAGCTTGAGTCAGGACATCTACGAGCAGTACTTC; CDR3aa: CASSLSQDIYEQYF